Presented here are 16 T cell receptor beta chains from one specimen sequenced in a study of spatial heterogeneity in lung cancer. As for time point: sample taken at primary tumor resection. Whole RNA was taken from tumor, nontumor lung or frozen PBMC; it was then sequenced unsorted. Each CDR3 protein gets one entry after TCRdb re-called the 5' RACE reads with MiXCR. This sample has 49,000 or so distinct CDR3 sequences, with approximately 10% found just once. This material consisted of PBMCs, taken at surgery. These receptors were taken from a female donor with early-stage non-small cell lung cancer.

This chain joins TRBV6-2 or TRBV6-3 and TRBJ2-6; no clear D. Trimming removed 6 bases from V and 0 bases from J, with 9 bases in between. CDR1 and CDR2 (germline): MNHEY, SVGEGT. The CDR3 length is 15 residues. The CDR3 DNA reads as TGTGCCAGCAGCCCCACAGACTCTGGGGCCAACGTCCTGACTTTC. It encodes CASSPTDSGANVLTF.

This clonotype has more than one count but fewer than ten. The gene calls are TRBV7-2 and TRBJ1-1, with no clear D. Trimming took 5 bases from V and 0 from J, leaving 13 bases between them. The germline CDR1 and CDR2 sequences are SGHTA and FQGNSA. The CDR3 spans 15 residues. This CDR3 is CASSPPEKMNTEAFF. The DNA of the CDR3 is TGTGCCAGCAGCCCCCCGGAGAAAATGAACACTGAAGCTTTCTTT.

This clonotype was found many times. The chain links TRBV11-1 to TRBJ2-1, with 11 bases matching TRBD2. Germline lookup yields CDR1 SGHAT and CDR2 FQDESV (reference sequence). V trimming: 4 bases; J trimming: 4 bases; junction bases outside the gene matches: 6. The CDR3 runs to 16 residues. DNA for the CDR3: TGTGCCAGCAGCTCCCCCGGGACTAGCGGATACAATGAGCAGTTCTTC. Translating gives CASSSPGTSGYNEQFF.

The V call is TRBV4-2, the J call TRBJ2-5, with 9 bases matching TRBD2. CDR1 and CDR2 (germline): LGHNA, YNFKEQ. V was clipped by 1 base and J by 7 bases; unmatched bases: 10. The CDR3 runs 16 residues. The CDR3 coding sequence is TGTGCCAGCAGCCAAGTTTCTAGCGGGGAAGTCGGGACCCAGTACTTC. It yields the protein CASSQVSSGEVGTQYF.

This clonotype was seen a handful of times. This rearrangement joins TRBV27 to TRBJ2-2, with D possibly matching TRBD2 (5 bases). Germline-derived CDR1 and CDR2 are MNHEY and SMNVEV (reference sequence). This CDR3 comprises 15 residues. The V end was cut by 4 bases, the J end by 4 bases, with 13 bases between. CDR3 nucleotides: TGTGCCAGCAGTTCAGGAGCTAGCCTCACCGGGGAGCTGTTTTTT. Protein: CASSSGASLTGELFF.

This clonotype was seen more than once but under ten times. The chain couples TRBV5-1 to TRBJ1-2; D is unclear. The CDR3 totals 13 residues. CDR1 and CDR2 (germline): SGHRS, YFSETQ. V was clipped by 0 bases and J by 6 bases, with 9 bases between them. CDR3 sequence: CASSLEGQNGYTF. DNA of the CDR3: TGCGCCAGCAGCTTGGAAGGCCAGAATGGCTACACCTTC. Full variable domain (missing parts from reference TRBV5-1 and TRBJ1-2): KAGVTQTPRYLIKTRGQQVTLSCSPISGHRSVSWYQQTPGQGLQFLFEYFSETQRNKGNFPGRFSGRQFSNSRSEMNVSTLELGDSALYLCASSLEGQNGYTFGSGTRLTVV.

The table lists this clonotype with many counts. V and J are TRBV30 and TRBJ2-3; D gene uncertain. The germline V gene encodes CDR1 GTSNPN and CDR2 SVGIG (reference sequence). The CDR3 is made up of 11 amino acids. V lost 2 bases to trimming and J lost 4 bases, with 4 bases between them. The CDR3 is CAWSPADTQYF. CDR3 sequence (DNA): TGTGCCTGGAGTCCAGCAGATACGCAGTATTTT.

This clonotype was detected many times. The chain links TRBV5-1 to TRBJ2-2; no firm D call. The CDR3 consists of 13 residues. V lost 0 bases, J lost 3 bases, and 3 bases lay in between. Germline V gene lookup returns CDR1 SGHRS and CDR2 YFSETQ. CDR3: CASSLGYTGELFF. CDR3 coding DNA: TGCGCCAGCAGCTTGGGTTACACCGGGGAGCTGTTTTTT.

This clonotype was seen ten or more times. This chain joins TRBV14 and TRBJ2-7, with D unresolved. The length of the CDR3 is 15 residues. Trimming cost V 0 bases and J 3 bases, with 12 bases left between them. Germline CDR1 and CDR2: SGHDN and FVKESK. As DNA, the CDR3 is TGTGCCAGCAGCCAAGATGTGGACGGATACTACGAGCAGTACTTC. It codes for CASSQDVDGYYEQYF.

The CDR3 is CASSLAIPGKQPQHF. The CDR3, as DNA: TGTGCCAGCAGCTTAGCTATACCAGGGAAACAGCCCCAGCATTTT. V usage is TRBV7-2 and J usage is TRBJ1-5, with a tentative D call TRBD1 (5 bases). V lost 0 bases and J 7 bases, leaving 13 bases between the germline ends. Germline V gene lookup returns CDR1 SGHTA and CDR2 FQGNSA. The CDR3 totals 15 residues.

The rearrangement uses TRBV6-1 and TRBJ2-2; TRBD1 is a possible D gene (5 bases). V was trimmed by 6 bases and J by 1 base, leaving 9 bases between them. Germline V gene lookup returns CDR1 MNHNS and CDR2 SASEGT. The CDR3 is made up of 14 amino acids. The CDR3 coding sequence is TGTGCCAGCAGCCGGACATGGAACACCGGGGAGCTGTTTTTT. Residues: CASSRTWNTGELFF.

V is TRBV5-6 and J is TRBJ2-2; 7 nucleotides agree with TRBD1. The CDR3 spans 18 residues. J was trimmed by 0 bases and V by 3 bases; bases with no gene match: 11. Germline CDR1 is SGHDT and CDR2 is YYEEEE. CDR3 DNA: TGTGCCAGCAGCTCCGTAGACAGGGCTCCCCCGAACACCGGGGAGCTGTTTTTT. Its translation: CASSSVDRAPPNTGELFF.

Of note for this clonotype: A much larger clone lies one base from this, so it may be a read error. This chain joins TRBV6-5 and TRBJ2-3; possible D gene TRBD1, 6 bases. Germline V CDR1 and CDR2: MNHEY, SVGAGI. The CDR3 is made up of 18 amino acids. CDR3 nucleotide sequence: TGTGCCTGCAGTTACAGTCGGCAGGGGCCCACTAGCACAGATACGCAGTATTTT. Translation gives CACSYSRQGPTSTDTQYF.

This clonotype was observed a handful of times. The chain recombines TRBV6-5 with TRBJ2-3; 14 bases are shared with TRBD2. The CDR3 contains 15 residues. Germline V gene lookup returns CDR1 MNHEY and CDR2 SVGAGI. Losses at the gene ends were 6 bases for V and 7 bases for J; bases not matched to a gene: 6. CDR3 coding DNA: TGTGCCAGCAGCCGCGGGACTAGCGGGGGAAATACGCAGTATTTT. Translation gives CASSRGTSGGNTQYF.

V and J are TRBV29-1 and TRBJ2-7; 10 nucleotides agree with TRBD1. CDR1 SQVTM and CDR2 ANQGSEA come from the germline V gene. V was clipped by 7 bases and J by 1 base; unmatched bases: 1. The length of the CDR3 is 12 residues. CDR3 in DNA: TGCAGCGGGGGACAGGGGTCCTACGAGCAGTACTTC. It is translated as CSGGQGSYEQYF.

This clonotype came up many times. This chain connects TRBV5-1 to TRBJ1-1; D remains ambiguous. CDR3 length: 13 amino acids. Per the germline V gene, CDR1 is SGHRS and CDR2 is YFSETQ. Trimming left V 3 bases short and J 0 bases short, with 6 bases between. CDR3 region: CASSSDLNTEAFF. The CDR3, as DNA: TGCGCCAGCAGCTCCGATTTGAACACTGAAGCTTTCTTT.